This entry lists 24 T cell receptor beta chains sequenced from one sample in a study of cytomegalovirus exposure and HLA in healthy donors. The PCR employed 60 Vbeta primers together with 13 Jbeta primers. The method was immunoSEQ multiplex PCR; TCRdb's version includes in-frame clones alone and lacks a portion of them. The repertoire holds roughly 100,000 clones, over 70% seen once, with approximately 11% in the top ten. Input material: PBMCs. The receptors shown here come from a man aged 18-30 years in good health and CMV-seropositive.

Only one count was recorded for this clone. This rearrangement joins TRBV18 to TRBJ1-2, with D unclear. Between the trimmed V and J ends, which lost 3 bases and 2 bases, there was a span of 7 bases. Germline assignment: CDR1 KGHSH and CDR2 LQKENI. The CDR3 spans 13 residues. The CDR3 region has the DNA TGTGCCAGCTCACCTCCCGGGAACTATGGCTACACCTTC. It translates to CASSPPGNYGYTF. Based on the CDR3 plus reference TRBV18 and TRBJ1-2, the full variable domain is NAGVMQNPRHLVRRRGQEARLRCSPMKGHSHVYWYRQLPEEGLKFMVYLQKENIIDESGMPKERFSAEFPKEGPSILRIQQVVRGDSAAYFCASSPPGNYGYTFGSGTRLTVV.

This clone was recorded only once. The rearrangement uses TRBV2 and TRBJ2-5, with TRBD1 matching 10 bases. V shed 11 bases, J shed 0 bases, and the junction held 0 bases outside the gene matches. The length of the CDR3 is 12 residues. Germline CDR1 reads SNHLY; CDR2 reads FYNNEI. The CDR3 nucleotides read TGTGCCGGACAGGGGGACCAAGAGACCCAGTACTTC. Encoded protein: CAGQGDQETQYF.

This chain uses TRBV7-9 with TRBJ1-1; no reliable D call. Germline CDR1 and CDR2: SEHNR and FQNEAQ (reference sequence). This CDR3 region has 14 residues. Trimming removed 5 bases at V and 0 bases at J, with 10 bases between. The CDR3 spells CASSTPTVNTEAFF. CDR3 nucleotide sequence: TGTGCCAGCAGCACCCCAACAGTGAACACTGAAGCTTTCTTT. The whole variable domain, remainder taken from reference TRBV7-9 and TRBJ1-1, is DTGVSQNPRHKITKRGQNVTFRCDPISEHNRLYWYRQTLGQGPEFLTYFQNEAQLEKSRLLSDRFSAERPKGSFSTLEIQRTEQGDSAMYLCASSTPTVNTEAFFGQGTRLTVV.

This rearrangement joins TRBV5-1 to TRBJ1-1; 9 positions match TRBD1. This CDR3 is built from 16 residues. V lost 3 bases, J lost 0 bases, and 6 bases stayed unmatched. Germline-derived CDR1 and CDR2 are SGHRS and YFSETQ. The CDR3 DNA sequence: TGCGCCAGCAGCTCGACCGGGACAGGGTTGAACACTGAAGCTTTCTTT. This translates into CASSSTGTGLNTEAFF.

The CDR3 reads CASSGAVKGKDSPLHF. In DNA, the CDR3 is TGTGCCAGCAGCGGGGCGGTCAAGGGGAAGGATTCACCCCTCCACTTT. The genes are TRBV5-4 and TRBJ1-6; tentatively, D is TRBD1 (5 bases). CDR1 and CDR2 (germline): SGHNT, YYREEE (reference sequence). V was shortened by 4 bases and J by 8 bases, with 19 bases between the two germline ends. This CDR3 is built from 16 residues.

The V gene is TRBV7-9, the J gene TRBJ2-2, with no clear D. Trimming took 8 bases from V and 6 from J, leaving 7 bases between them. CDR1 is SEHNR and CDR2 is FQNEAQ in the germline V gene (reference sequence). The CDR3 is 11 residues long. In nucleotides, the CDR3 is TGTGCCAGCCCTCCTGCCGGGGAGCTGTTTTTT. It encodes CASPPAGELFF. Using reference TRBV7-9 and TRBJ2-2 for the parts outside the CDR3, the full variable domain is DTGVSQNPRHKITKRGQNVTFRCDPISEHNRLYWYRQTLGQGPEFLTYFQNEAQLEKSRLLSDRFSAERPKGSFSTLEIQRTEQGDSAMYLCASPPAGELFFGEGSRLTVL.

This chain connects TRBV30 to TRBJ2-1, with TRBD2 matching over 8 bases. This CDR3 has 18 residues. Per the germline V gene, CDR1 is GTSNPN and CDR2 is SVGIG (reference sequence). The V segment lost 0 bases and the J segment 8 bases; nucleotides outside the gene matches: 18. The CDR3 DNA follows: TGTGCCTGGAGTGTAAACTATCGGTGGAGGCGGGGGGCGGATGAGCAGTTCTTC. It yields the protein CAWSVNYRWRRGADEQFF.

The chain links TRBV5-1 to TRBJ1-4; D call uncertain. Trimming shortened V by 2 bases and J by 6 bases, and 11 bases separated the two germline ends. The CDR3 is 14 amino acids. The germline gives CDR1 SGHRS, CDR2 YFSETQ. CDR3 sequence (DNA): TGCGCCAGCAGCTTAAAAGTGGCGGATGAAAAACTGTTTTTT. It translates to CASSLKVADEKLFF.

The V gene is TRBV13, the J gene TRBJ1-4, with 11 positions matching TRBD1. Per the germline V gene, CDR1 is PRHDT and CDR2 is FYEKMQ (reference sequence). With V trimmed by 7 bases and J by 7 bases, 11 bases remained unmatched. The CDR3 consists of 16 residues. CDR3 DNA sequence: TGTGCCAGCAAAGGACAGGGGGCGGAATCTAGTGAAAAACTGTTTTTT. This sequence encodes CASKGQGAESSEKLFF.

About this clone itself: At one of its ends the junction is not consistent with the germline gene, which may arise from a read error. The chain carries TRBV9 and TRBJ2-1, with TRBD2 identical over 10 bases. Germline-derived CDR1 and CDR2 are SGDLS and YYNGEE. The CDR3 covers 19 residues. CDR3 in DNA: TGTGCCAGCAGCATTGGAAGTAAAAGCGGGGGGGCCTCCAACAATGAGCAGTTCTTC. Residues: CASSIGSKSGGASNNEQFF. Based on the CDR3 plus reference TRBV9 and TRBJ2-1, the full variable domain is DSGVTQTPKHLITATGQRVTLRCSPRSGDLSVYWYQQSLDQGLQFLIQYYNGEERAKGNILERFSAQQFPDLHSELNLSSLELGDSALYFCASSIGSKSGGASNNEQFFGPGTRLTVL.

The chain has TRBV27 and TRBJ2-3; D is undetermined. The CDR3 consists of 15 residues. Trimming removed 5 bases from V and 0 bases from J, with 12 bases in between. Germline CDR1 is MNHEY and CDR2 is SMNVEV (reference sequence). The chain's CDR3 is CASSPFLGSTDTQYF. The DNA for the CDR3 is TGTGCCAGCAGTCCTTTTCTCGGTAGCACAGATACGCAGTATTTT.

CDR3 protein: CASGLGVRDWANEQFF. The CDR3 DNA reads as TGTGCTAGTGGTTTGGGGGTCCGCGATTGGGCGAATGAGCAGTTCTTC. The chain links TRBV12-5 to TRBJ2-1, with unresolved D. Deletions cut 1 base from V and 7 bases from J, with 17 bases between. Germline lookup yields CDR1 LGHNT and CDR2 FRNRAP. The CDR3 totals 16 residues.

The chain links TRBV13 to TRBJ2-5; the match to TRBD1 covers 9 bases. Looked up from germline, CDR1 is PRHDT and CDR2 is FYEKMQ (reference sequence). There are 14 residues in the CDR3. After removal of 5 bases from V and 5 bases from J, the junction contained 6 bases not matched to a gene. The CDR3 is CASSPGTGLETQYF. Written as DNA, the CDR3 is TGTGCCAGCAGCCCAGGGACAGGGCTGGAGACCCAGTACTTC.

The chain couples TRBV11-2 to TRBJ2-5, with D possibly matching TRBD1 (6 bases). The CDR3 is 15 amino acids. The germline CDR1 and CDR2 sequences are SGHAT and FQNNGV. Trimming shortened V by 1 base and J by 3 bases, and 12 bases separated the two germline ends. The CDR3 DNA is TGTGCCAGCAGCTTAGGTCTCAGGACAGAAGAGACCCAGTACTTC. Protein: CASSLGLRTEETQYF.

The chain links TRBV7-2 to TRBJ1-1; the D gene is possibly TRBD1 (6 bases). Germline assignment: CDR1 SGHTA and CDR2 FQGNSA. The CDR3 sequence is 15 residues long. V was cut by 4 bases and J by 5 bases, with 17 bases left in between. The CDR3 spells CASSSEGWGRTEAFF. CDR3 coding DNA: TGTGCCAGCAGCTCCGAAGGGTGGGGGCGAACTGAAGCTTTCTTT.

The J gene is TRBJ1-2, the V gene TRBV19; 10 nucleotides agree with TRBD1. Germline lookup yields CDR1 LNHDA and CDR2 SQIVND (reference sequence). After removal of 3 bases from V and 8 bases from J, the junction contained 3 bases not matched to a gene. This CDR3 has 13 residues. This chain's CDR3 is CASSIGTGDGYTF. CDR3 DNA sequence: TGTGCCAGTAGTATCGGGACAGGGGACGGCTACACCTTC.

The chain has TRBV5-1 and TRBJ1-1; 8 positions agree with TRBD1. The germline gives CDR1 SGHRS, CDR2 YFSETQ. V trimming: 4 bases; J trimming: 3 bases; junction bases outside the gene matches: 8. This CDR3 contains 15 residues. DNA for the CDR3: TGCGCCAGCAGCCTGATCGGACAGGGTTACACTGAAGCTTTCTTT. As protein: CASSLIGQGYTEAFF.

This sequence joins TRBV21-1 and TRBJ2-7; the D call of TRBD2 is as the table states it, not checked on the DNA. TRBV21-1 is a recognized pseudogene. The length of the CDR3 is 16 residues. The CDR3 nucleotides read TGTGCCAGCAGCAAAGTAACTGAGGCCAGCTCGTACGAGCAGTACTTC. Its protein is CASSKVTEASSYEQYF.

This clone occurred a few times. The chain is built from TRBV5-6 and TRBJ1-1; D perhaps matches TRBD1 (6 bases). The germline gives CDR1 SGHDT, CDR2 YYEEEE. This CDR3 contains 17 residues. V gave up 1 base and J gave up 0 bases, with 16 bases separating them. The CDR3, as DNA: TGTGCCAGCAGCTTGAGGACGGGAGGGGACATGAACACTGAAGCTTTCTTT. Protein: CASSLRTGGDMNTEAFF.

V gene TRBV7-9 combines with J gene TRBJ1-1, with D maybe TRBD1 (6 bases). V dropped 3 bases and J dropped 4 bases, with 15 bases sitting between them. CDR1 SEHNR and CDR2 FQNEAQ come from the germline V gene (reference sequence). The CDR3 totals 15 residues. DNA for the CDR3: TGTGCCAGCAGCTTTCAGGGGATCTCGGTCACTGAAGCTTTCTTT. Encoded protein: CASSFQGISVTEAFF.

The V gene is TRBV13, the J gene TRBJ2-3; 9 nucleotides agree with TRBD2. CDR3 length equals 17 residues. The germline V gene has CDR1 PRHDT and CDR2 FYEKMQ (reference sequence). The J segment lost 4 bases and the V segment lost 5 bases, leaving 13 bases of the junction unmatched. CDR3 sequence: CASSPAGERGEADTQYF. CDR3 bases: TGTGCCAGCAGCCCCGCCGGGGAGCGGGGGGAGGCAGATACGCAGTATTTT. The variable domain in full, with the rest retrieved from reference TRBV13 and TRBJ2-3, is AAGVIQSPRHLIKEKRETATLKCYPIPRHDTVYWYQQGPGQDPQFLISFYEKMQSDKGSIPDRFSAQQFSDYHSELNMSSLELGDSALYFCASSPAGERGEADTQYFGPGTRLTVL.

Here the CDR3 DNA reads TGTGCCAGCAGCTTGAGACTAGCCAAAAACATTCAGTACTTC. It encodes CASSLRLAKNIQYF. V is TRBV7-3 and J is TRBJ2-4, with unresolved D. The V end lost 3 bases, the J end lost 0 bases, and 6 bases lay between the germline ends. Germline V CDR1 and CDR2: SGHTA, FQGTGA. The CDR3 is made up of 14 amino acids.

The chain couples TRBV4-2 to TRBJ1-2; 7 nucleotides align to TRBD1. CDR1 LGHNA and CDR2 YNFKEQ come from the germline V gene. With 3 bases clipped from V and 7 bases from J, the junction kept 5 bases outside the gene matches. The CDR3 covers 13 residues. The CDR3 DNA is TGTGCCAGCAGCCAGACAGGGCAGGTTGGCTACACCTTC. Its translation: CASSQTGQVGYTF.

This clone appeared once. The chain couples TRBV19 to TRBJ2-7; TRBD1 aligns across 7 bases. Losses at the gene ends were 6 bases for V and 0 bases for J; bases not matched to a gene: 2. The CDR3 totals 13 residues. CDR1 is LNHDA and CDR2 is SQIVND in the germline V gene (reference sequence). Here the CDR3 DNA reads TGTGCCAGTAGGGGACAGAGCTCCTACGAGCAGTACTTC. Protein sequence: CASRGQSSYEQYF.